The clone carrying this T cell receptor beta chain was detected only once. The CDR3 has 14 residues. Deletions cut 7 bases from V and 3 bases from J, with 12 bases between. Germline V gene lookup returns CDR1 SEHNR and CDR2 FQNEAQ (reference sequence). Some clones are missing from TCRdb's copy, which holds only in-frame ones; the method was immunoSEQ multiplex PCR. The table lists some 200,000 clones, approximately 91% of them singletons. This sample was included in a study of T cell responses to AZD1222 COVID-19 vaccine. The V gene is TRBV7-9, the J gene TRBJ2-2; D is undetermined. The sequence came from an adult in good health. Sequencing was performed on peripheral blood, taken on day 0 of AZD1222 vaccination. The CDR3, as DNA: TGTGCCAGCAACAACCTGCCGGACACCGGGGAGCTGTTTTTT. The encoded protein is CASNNLPDTGELFF.